Reported below is one TCR beta chain. The antigen remains undetermined. Healthy Russian Caucasian donors spanned ages roughly 6 to 90 years. This record belongs to a study of blood T cells in healthy people across ages. Study-level points and caveats: Among long-lived donors, naive CD4+ cells were more numerous and diversity higher than in aged donors.

Sample-barcoded 5' priming and a J-beta primer mix drove a second PCR of 7 to 11 cycles. Carrying 12 random nucleotides, a template-switch adaptor labeled each individual cDNA molecule. TCRdb re-called the 5' RACE reads with MiXCR, one entry per CDR3 protein. Seen here are approximately 820,000 distinct CDR3 sequences, more than 40% observed once, and the top ten hold about a fifth. Trimming took 3 bases from V and 0 from J, leaving 11 bases between them. CDR1 is DFQATT and CDR2 is SNEGSKA in the germline V gene (reference sequence). The CDR3 is made up of 14 amino acids. The gene calls are TRBV20-1 and TRBJ1-1; TRBD1 might be the D (5 bases). The sample was blood. The receptor's source is a man between 60 and 70 years old in good health. The CDR3 loop reads CSARAGLMNTEAFF. DNA for the CDR3: TGCAGTGCTAGGGCGGGACTTATGAACACTGAAGCTTTCTTT.